Listed below are T cell receptor beta chains from one sample, sequenced in a study of T cell responses to AZD1222 COVID-19 vaccine. Sequencing was performed with immunoSEQ multiplex PCR; in TCRdb, only in-frame clones are kept and a portion is missing. The repertoire holds 250,000 to 300,000 clones, with roughly 93% as singletons. The sample consisted of peripheral blood, taken 28 days after the second AZD1222 dose. All receptors derive from an adult who received the AZD1222 COVID-19 vaccine. Each CDR3 is given with its conserved first and last residue. D genes are given only for firm matches. Clone sizes are given selectively: once, few, many, or a class where the clone is expanded.

clone_size j_call d_call v_call cdr3_aa cdr3_nt
- TRBJ2-7 - TRBV28 CASSLGTYEQYF TGTGCCAGCAGTTTAGGTACCTACGAGCAGTACTTC
- TRBJ1-5 - TRBV5-5 CASMDSLSNQPQHF TGTGCCAGCATGGACAGTCTCAGCAATCAGCCCCAGCATTTT
- TRBJ2-1 TRBD2 TRBV27 CASSYLRREAGNEQFF TGTGCCAGCAGTTATCTCCGGCGGGAGGCGGGCAATGAGCAGTTCTTC
- TRBJ2-2 TRBD2 TRBV7-3 CASSSGLAGANGELFF TGTGCCAGCAGCTCAGGACTAGCGGGAGCGAACGGGGAGCTGTTTTTT
- TRBJ2-3 TRBD1 TRBV9 CASSVDGQGENTQYF TGTGCCAGCAGCGTAGATGGACAGGGGGAAAATACGCAGTATTTT
- TRBJ1-2 - TRBV27 CASSFGGPFYGYTF TGTGCCAGCAGTTTCGGGGGACCCTTCTATGGCTACACCTTC
- TRBJ2-7 TRBD2 TRBV5-1 CASRTSGSYEQYF TGCGCCAGCAGAACTAGCGGTTCCTACGAGCAGTACTTC
- TRBJ2-7 TRBD1 TRBV6-2/TRBV6-3 CASSSLPDRVFRYEQYF TGTGCCAGCAGTTCCCTCCCGGACAGGGTATTTCGGTACGAGCAGTACTTC
- TRBJ2-1 TRBD2 TRBV4-2 CASSQDASGRAGDEQFF TGTGCCAGCAGCCAAGACGCTAGCGGGAGGGCCGGGGATGAGCAGTTCTTC
- TRBJ1-1 - TRBV6-5 CASSYSRAGNTEAFF TGTGCCAGCAGTTATTCTCGGGCGGGAAACACTGAAGCTTTCTTT
- TRBJ1-1 - TRBV14 CASSPRLGRNTEAFF TGTGCCAGCAGCCCTAGACTTGGACGGAACACTGAAGCTTTCTTT
- TRBJ2-5 TRBD1 TRBV10-2 CASSDRDGKTQYF TGCGCCAGCAGCGACAGGGATGGGAAGACCCAGTACTTC
- TRBJ1-1 TRBD1 TRBV5-1 CASSFRQGTEAFF TGCGCCAGCAGCTTCCGACAGGGGACTGAAGCTTTCTTT
- TRBJ2-5 TRBD1 TRBV19 CASSGQGWGTQYF TGTGCCTCGTCGGGACAGGGTTGGGGGACCCAGTACTTC
- TRBJ2-3 - TRBV11-2 CACKDGSSTDTQYF TGTGCCTGTAAGGACGGTTCTAGCACAGATACGCAGTATTTT
once TRBJ1-2 - TRBV19 CASSRAPGKDYTF TGTGCCAGTAGCCGGGCCCCGGGAAAAGACTACACCTTC
- TRBJ2-7 - TRBV9 CASSVGTGTYEQYF TGTGCCAGCAGCGTGGGTACGGGTACCTACGAGCAGTACTTC
- TRBJ1-1 - TRBV3-1/TRBV3-2 CASSQVDKNTEAFF TGTGCCAGCAGCCAGGTTGACAAGAACACTGAAGCTTTCTTT
- TRBJ2-1 TRBD1 TRBV7-9 CASSFGDRLNEQFF TGTGCCAGCAGCTTTGGGGACAGGTTGAATGAGCAGTTCTTC
- TRBJ1-1 - TRBV28 CASSLEAGAEAFF TGTGCCAGCAGTTTGGAGGCAGGGGCTGAAGCTTTCTTT
- TRBJ1-4 TRBD1 TRBV2 CASSEEYRGEKLFF TGTGCCAGCAGTGAGGAGTACAGGGGTGAAAAACTGTTTTTT
- TRBJ2-7 - TRBV9 CASSVGGAGAYEQYF TGTGCCAGCAGCGTAGGGGGGGCCGGGGCCTACGAGCAGTACTTC
once TRBJ2-7 - TRBV12-3/TRBV12-4 CASSNIYEQYF TGTGCCAGCAGTAACATCTACGAGCAGTACTTC
- TRBJ1-1 - TRBV5-1 CASSLRGNTEAFF TGCGCCAGCAGCTTAAGGGGGAACACTGAAGCTTTCTTT
- TRBJ2-5 - TRBV7-3 CASSQRSGETQYF TGTGCCAGCAGCCAACGCTCGGGGGAGACCCAGTACTTC
- TRBJ2-2 TRBD1 TRBV28 CASTLWDRGNTGELFF TGTGCCAGCACCCTCTGGGACAGGGGAAACACCGGGGAGCTGTTTTTT
- TRBJ2-5 - TRBV28 CASSPLGGDAVTQYF TGTGCCAGCAGTCCTCTCGGCGGGGATGCGGTGACCCAGTACTTC
- TRBJ2-2 - TRBV27 CASSLGAPGAATGELFF TGTGCCAGCAGTTTAGGGGCCCCAGGGGCGGCCACCGGGGAGCTGTTTTTT
once TRBJ2-2 - TRBV19 CASSAGLLTGELFF TGTGCCAGTAGTGCCGGCCTGCTCACCGGGGAGCTGTTTTTT
once TRBJ2-2 TRBD2 TRBV7-2 CASSFNLAVNTGELFF TGTGCCAGCAGCTTTAACCTAGCGGTTAACACCGGGGAGCTGTTTTTT
- TRBJ2-1 TRBD2 TRBV9 CASSVGGSGSPNEQFF TGTGCCAGCAGCGTAGGGGGTAGCGGGAGTCCTAATGAGCAGTTCTTC
- TRBJ2-1 - TRBV5-4 CASTHRDYNEQFF TGTGCCAGCACCCACAGGGATTACAATGAGCAGTTCTTC
- TRBJ1-2 - TRBV5-6 CASRLKYHPYGYTF TGTGCCAGCAGACTCAAGTACCATCCATATGGCTACACCTTC
- TRBJ1-4 - TRBV7-9 CASSSDGRVEKLFF TGTGCCAGCAGCTCGGACGGGAGGGTCGAAAAACTGTTTTTT
- TRBJ1-3 - TRBV28 CASSSGINTIYF TGTGCCAGCAGTTCCGGAATCAACACCATATATTTT
- TRBJ2-7 - TRBV19 CASSMTVASYEQYF TGTGCCAGTAGTATGACAGTTGCCTCCTACGAGCAGTACTTC
- TRBJ1-1 TRBD1 TRBV7-9 CASSPDRERADTEAFF TGTGCCAGCAGTCCCGACAGGGAGAGGGCGGACACTGAAGCTTTCTTT